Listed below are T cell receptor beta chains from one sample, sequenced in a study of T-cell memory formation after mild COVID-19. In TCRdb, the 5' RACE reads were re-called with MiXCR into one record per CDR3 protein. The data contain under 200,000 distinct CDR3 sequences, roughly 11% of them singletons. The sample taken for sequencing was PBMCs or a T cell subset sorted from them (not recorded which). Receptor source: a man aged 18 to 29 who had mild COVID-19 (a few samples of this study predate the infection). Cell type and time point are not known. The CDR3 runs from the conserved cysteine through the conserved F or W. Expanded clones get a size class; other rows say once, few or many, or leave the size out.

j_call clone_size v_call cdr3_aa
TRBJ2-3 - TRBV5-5 CASSFGVMGDTQYF
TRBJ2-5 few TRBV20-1 CSARYRDQETQYF
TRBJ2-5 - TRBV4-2 CASSQDQRGVETQYF
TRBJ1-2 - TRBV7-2 CASSPDSYGYTF
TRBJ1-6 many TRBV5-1 CASSIGQGDNNSPLHF
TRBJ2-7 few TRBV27 CASIESGSEQYF
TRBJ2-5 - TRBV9 CASSGSNRVGEETQYF
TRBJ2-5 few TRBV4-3 CASSRYSGGRGETQYF
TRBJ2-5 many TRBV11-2 CASRGYQETQYF
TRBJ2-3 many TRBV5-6 CASSLEEWTDRGDTQYF
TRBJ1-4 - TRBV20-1 CSARADANEKLFF
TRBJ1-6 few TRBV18 CASSPPEGYNSPLHF
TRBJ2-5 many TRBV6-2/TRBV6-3 CASSYLDSQETQYF
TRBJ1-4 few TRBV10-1 CATFSRTWNEKLFF
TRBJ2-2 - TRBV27 CASSLWSSWYPGELFF
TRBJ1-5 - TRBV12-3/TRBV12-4 CASSGTAVNQPQHF
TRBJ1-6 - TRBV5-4 CASSVDGGLGSPLHF
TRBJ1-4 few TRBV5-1 CASSQSGATNEKLFF
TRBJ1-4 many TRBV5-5 CASSYEGTGEKLFF
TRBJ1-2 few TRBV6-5 CASRRGGAGGYTF
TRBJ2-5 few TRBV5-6 CASSGGGPYDHQYF
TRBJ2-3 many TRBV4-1 CASSQGPESDTQYF
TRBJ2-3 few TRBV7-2 CASSLDRGTSTQYF
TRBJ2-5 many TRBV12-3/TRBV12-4 CASSFPGGEETQYF
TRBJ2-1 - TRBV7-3 CASSRTAGGNEQFF
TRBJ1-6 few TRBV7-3 CASSSPGQSNSPLHF
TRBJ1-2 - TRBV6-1 CASSVQGSNYGYTF
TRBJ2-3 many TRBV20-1 CSARGGYTDTQYF
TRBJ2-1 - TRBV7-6 CASSRRTVGVDEQFF
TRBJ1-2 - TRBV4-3 CASSQVGQGVNYGYTF
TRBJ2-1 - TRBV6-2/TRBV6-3 CASRTSPFLSEQFF
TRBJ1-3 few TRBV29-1 CSVVTSSGNTIYF
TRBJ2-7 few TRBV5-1 CASSPIIDGEQYF
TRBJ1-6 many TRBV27 CASSRRSGTGDSPLHF
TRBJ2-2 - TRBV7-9 CASSSWTGSIGELFF
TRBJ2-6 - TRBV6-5 CASSPRVSGANVLTF
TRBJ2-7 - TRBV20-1 CSAMDRRGGYEQYF
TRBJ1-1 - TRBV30 CAWSVILELHF
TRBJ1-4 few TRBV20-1 CSAARFSIPGRQHEKLFF
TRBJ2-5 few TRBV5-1 CASSLGAQGVEETQYF
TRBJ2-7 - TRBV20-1 CSARPSGSSYEQYF
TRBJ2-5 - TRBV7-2 CASSLAAGGPSKTQYF
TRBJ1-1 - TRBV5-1 CASSFYRPGVNPNTEAFF
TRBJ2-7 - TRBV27 CASSLQGVYEQYF
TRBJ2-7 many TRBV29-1 CSVQTGGTYPSDEQYF
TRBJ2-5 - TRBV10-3 CATPDRGHETQETQYF
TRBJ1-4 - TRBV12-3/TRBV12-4 CASGREHYEKLFF
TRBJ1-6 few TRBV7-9 CASSQTGRYSPLHF
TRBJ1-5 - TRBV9 CASSGGQGGQWPQHF
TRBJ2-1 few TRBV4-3 CASSQVSKPLNEQFF
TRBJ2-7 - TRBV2 CASSGTGGSYEQYF
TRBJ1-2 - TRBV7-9 CASSLARLGANYGYTF
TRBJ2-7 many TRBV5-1 CASSLFSGSYYEQYF
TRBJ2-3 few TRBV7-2 CASSSTSADTQYF
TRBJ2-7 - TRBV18 CASSPPRTGGYEQYF
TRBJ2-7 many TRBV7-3 CASSLRRGAPYEQYF
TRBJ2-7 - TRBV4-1 CASSLGTGGASYEQYF